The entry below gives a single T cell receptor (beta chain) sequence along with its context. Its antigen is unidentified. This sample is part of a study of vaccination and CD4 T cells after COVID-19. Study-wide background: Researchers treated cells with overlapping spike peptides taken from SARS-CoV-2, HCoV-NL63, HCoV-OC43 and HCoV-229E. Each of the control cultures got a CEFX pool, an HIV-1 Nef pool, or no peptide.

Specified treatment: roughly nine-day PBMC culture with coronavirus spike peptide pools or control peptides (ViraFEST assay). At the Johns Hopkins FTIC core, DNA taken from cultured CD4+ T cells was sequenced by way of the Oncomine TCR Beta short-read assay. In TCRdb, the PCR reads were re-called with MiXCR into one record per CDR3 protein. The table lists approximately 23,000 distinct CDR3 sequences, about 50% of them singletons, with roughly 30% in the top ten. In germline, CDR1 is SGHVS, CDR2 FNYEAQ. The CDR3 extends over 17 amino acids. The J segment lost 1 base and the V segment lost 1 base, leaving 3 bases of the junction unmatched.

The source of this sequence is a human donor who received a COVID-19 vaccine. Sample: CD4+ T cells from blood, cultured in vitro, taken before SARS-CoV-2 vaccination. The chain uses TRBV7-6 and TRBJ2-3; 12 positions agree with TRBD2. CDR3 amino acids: CASSLGPSGGGTDTQYF. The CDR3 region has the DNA TGTGCCAGCAGCTTAGGGCCTAGCGGGGGGGGCACAGATACGCAGTATTTT. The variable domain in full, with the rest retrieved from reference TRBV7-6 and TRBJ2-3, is GAGVSQSPRYKVTKRGQDVALRCDPISGHVSLYWYRQALGQGPEFLTYFNYEAQQDKSGLPNDRFSAERPEGSISTLTIQRTEQRDSAMYRCASSLGPSGGGTDTQYFGPGTRLTVL.